The 32 T cell receptor beta chains below all came from one sample that was sequenced in a study of regulatory T cells in long-lasting Graves disease. Time point here: newly diagnosed GD, antithyroid drugs for less than 3 months. PBMC-extracted RNA yielded the TCR library. The TCR beta library used iRepertoire HTBI primers with Arm-PCR amplification of CDR3. Each CDR3 protein gets one entry after TCRdb re-called the multiplex PCR reads with MiXCR. This sample has 540,000 or so distinct CDR3 sequences; roughly 14% occur once, and the top ten carry 10%. These same records also appear under a second study, on T cells in Graves' hyperthyroidism and ophthalmopathy.

Sequences were derived from peripheral blood mononuclear cells (PBMCs), sampled at new diagnosis, from a patient treated with antithyroid drugs. The receptor set was obtained from a man aged 25 to 45 with Graves disease.

The J gene is TRBJ2-7, the V gene TRBV7-2; D is possibly TRBD2 (6 bases). CDR1 is SGHTA, CDR2 FQGNSA, per germline. The CDR3 length is 17 residues. Trimming removed 2 bases at V and 7 bases at J, with 24 bases between. DNA for the CDR3: TGTGCCAGCAGCTTACCCCTGCGGGGCATGTATTCTCGAGAGCAGTACTTC. It specifies CASSLPLRGMYSREQYF.

This clonotype has at least ten counts. The chain joins TRBV12-3 or TRBV12-4 to TRBJ1-2; 7 bases map to TRBD1. This CDR3 contains 13 residues. The ends lost 3 bases at V and 6 bases at J; junction bases unmatched: 4. The CDR3, as DNA: TGTGCCAGCAGTTTCCGACAGGGACATGGCTACACCTTC. This sequence encodes CASSFRQGHGYTF.

There are many counts of this clonotype. The chain uses TRBV25-1 and TRBJ1-1; the D is unclear. The CDR3 extends over 13 amino acids. Trimming removed 1 base at V and 4 bases at J, with 7 bases between. Germline CDR1 reads MGHDK; CDR2 reads SYGVNS. In DNA, the CDR3 is TGTGCCAGCAGTGAATCACCGGGCACTGAAGCTTTCTTT. This gives the protein CASSESPGTEAFF. The full variable domain, in which reference TRBV25-1 and TRBJ1-1 provide the parts outside the CDR3, is EADIYQTPRYLVIGTGKKITLECSQTMGHDKMYWYQQDPGMELHLIHYSYGVNSTEKGDLSSESTVSRIRTEHFPLTLESARPSHTSQYLCASSESPGTEAFFGQGTRLTVV.

The chain recombines TRBV5-6 with TRBJ1-1, with TRBD1 as a possible D gene (5 bases). V lost 5 bases and J 0 bases, leaving 14 bases between the germline ends. CDR1 and CDR2 from the germline V gene are SGHDT and YYEEEE. This CDR3 has 15 residues. The CDR3 DNA sequence: TGTGCCAGCAGAAAGGCGGGGGGGATGAACACTGAAGCTTTCTTT. Its translation is CASRKAGGMNTEAFF.

The rearrangement uses TRBV15 and TRBJ2-3; perhaps TRBD1 as D (6 bases). Germline lookup yields CDR1 LNHNV and CDR2 YYDKDF (reference sequence). This CDR3 has 13 amino acids. V was pared by 11 bases and J by 4 bases, with 16 bases between. The CDR3 reads CAVPGHHADTQYF. The CDR3 DNA reads TGTGCCGTTCCGGGACACCACGCAGATACGCAGTATTTT.

In this sample, this clonotype turned up a few times. The chain recombines TRBV19 with TRBJ1-2; possible D gene TRBD1, 6 bases. CDR3 size: 16 residues. The germline CDR1 and CDR2 sequences are LNHDA and SQIVND (reference sequence). V gave up 1 base and J gave up 8 bases, with 20 bases separating them. CDR3 in amino acids: CASSIVARGATRGYTF. CDR3 bases: TGTGCCAGTAGTATAGTTGCCCGGGGGGCGACGAGAGGCTACACCTTC.

The chain recombines TRBV20-1 with TRBJ2-1; 12 bases are shared with TRBD2. V was pared by 3 bases and J by 6 bases, with 6 bases of the junction left unmatched. Germline loops: CDR1 DFQATT, CDR2 SNEGSKA (reference sequence). The CDR3 has 15 amino acids. The CDR3 spells CSASALGLAGNEQFF. The CDR3 DNA follows: TGCAGTGCTAGTGCTCTGGGACTAGCGGGCAATGAGCAGTTCTTC.

This clonotype appeared many times. The genes are TRBV12-3 or TRBV12-4 and TRBJ2-3, with D tentatively TRBD1 or TRBD2 (5 bases each). The CDR3 sequence is 16 residues long. V shed 9 bases and J shed 4 bases, with 23 bases lying between them. CDR3 bases: TGTGCCAGTGGGACCGGCCGGGGAGAGTGGTCAGATACGCAGTATTTT. Protein sequence: CASGTGRGEWSDTQYF.

Turning to this clonotype: A read error may explain this, as a much larger clone is one base away. This chain joins TRBV5-1 and TRBJ2-7; possibly TRBD2 for D (5 bases). CDR1 and CDR2 (germline): SGHRS, YFSETQ. CDR3 length equals 17 residues. Trimming took 7 bases from V and 3 from J, leaving 26 bases between them. The CDR3 nucleotides are TGCGCCAGCGGCTCGCCGCGAATGGACTCCTTGAGCTACGAGCAGTACTTC. This codes for CASGSPRMDSLSYEQYF.

The chain has TRBV29-1 and TRBJ2-1; 10 bases fit TRBD2. The germline gives CDR1 SQVTM, CDR2 ANQGSEA. The CDR3 is 13 amino acids. DNA for the CDR3: TGCAGTAAAAATAGCGGGGGGACTAATGAGCAGTTCTTC. Amino acids: CSKNSGGTNEQFF.

This clonotype showed up many times. The rearrangement uses TRBV7-2 and TRBJ2-7; 7 bases are a match to TRBD1. The CDR3 is made up of 15 amino acids. Per germline, CDR1 SGHTA and CDR2 FQGNSA. The V segment lost 2 bases and the J segment 0 bases; nucleotides outside the gene matches: 4. CDR3 DNA: TGTGCCAGCAGCTTAAACCCAGGGGGCTCCTACGAGCAGTACTTC. It translates to CASSLNPGGSYEQYF.

Ten or more counts support this clonotype. The V call is TRBV7-9, the J call TRBJ2-7, with 7 bases identical to TRBD2. The V gene's germline CDR1 is SEHNR and CDR2 FQNEAQ (reference sequence). V trimming: 2 bases; J trimming: 2 bases; junction bases outside the gene matches: 6. The CDR3 is 15 amino acids. This CDR3 reads CASSLMGGDTYEQYF. Written as DNA, the CDR3 is TGTGCCAGCAGCTTAATGGGGGGGGATACCTACGAGCAGTACTTC.

This chain uses TRBV5-1 with TRBJ2-7, with unresolved D. This CDR3 is 14 amino acids long. V lost 2 bases, J lost 1 base, and 10 bases lay in between. Germline-derived CDR1 and CDR2 are SGHRS and YFSETQ. DNA for the CDR3: TGCGCCAGCAGCTTAGAACCTTTATCCTACGAGCAGTACTTC. Translation: CASSLEPLSYEQYF.

This clonotype was counted a few times. Compared with germline, one end of the junction differs, possibly owing to a read error. The chain combines TRBV7-3 with TRBJ2-6; D may be TRBD1 (6 bases). Germline V CDR1 and CDR2: SGHTA, FQGTGA. The CDR3 loop spans 16 amino acids. CDR3 coding DNA: TGTGCCAGCAGCCTAACAGGGTTCTCTGGGGCCAACGTCCTGACTTTC. It is translated as CASSLTGFSGANVLTF.

This clonotype was seen repeatedly, ten times or more. The genes are TRBV12-3 or TRBV12-4 and TRBJ2-1; the match to TRBD2 covers 12 bases. V lost 2 bases and J lost 7; bases outside the gene matches: 6. The CDR3 runs 16 residues. CDR3 protein: CASSLRLAGVGNEQFF. The DNA for the CDR3 is TGTGCCAGCAGTTTAAGACTAGCGGGAGTTGGGAATGAGCAGTTCTTC.

A word on this clonotype: Just one base apart from a much larger clone, this may be a read error. The chain joins TRBV7-9 to TRBJ2-1; D might be TRBD2 (7 bases). The CDR3 is 13 amino acids. In germline, CDR1 is SEHNR, CDR2 FQNEAQ (reference sequence). The CDR3 protein is CAGGGPTYNERFF. The CDR3 coding sequence is TGTGCTGGGGGGGGCCCCACCTACAATGAGCGGTTCTTC.

The table lists this clonotype with many counts. The chain has TRBV29-1 and TRBJ2-5; a possible D gene is TRBD1 (6 bases). The CDR3 covers 13 residues. V lost 7 bases and J lost 5, with 17 bases in between. The germline V gene has CDR1 SQVTM and CDR2 ANQGSEA. The CDR3, as DNA: TGCAGCGGTGGACAGAGGTTGTATGAGACCCAGTACTTC. This sequence encodes CSGGQRLYETQYF.

This clonotype appeared many times. This chain connects TRBV12-3 or TRBV12-4 to TRBJ1-2; TRBD1 might be the D (6 bases). The ends were cut back, 1 base at V and 4 bases at J, with 13 bases in the middle. The CDR3 runs to 15 residues. In DNA, the CDR3 is TGTGCCAGCAGTTTAGAGGGGGTAGGGGCCTATGGCTACACCTTC. Translation gives CASSLEGVGAYGYTF.

This clonotype showed up just once. This may arise from a read error, as a much more abundant clone is one base away. The chain carries TRBV7-9 and TRBJ2-4; D not resolved. With 1 base removed from V and 7 bases from J, the gap between germline ends came to 11 bases. The CDR3 sequence is 14 residues long. The germline gives CDR1 SEHNR, CDR2 FQNEAQ (reference sequence). The CDR3 protein is CASSLEERSNIQYF. CDR3 nucleotide sequence: TGTGCCAGCAGCTTAGAGGAGAGGAGTAACATTCAGTACTTC.

This clonotype was counted ten times or more. The chain joins TRBV28 to TRBJ1-1; D is ambiguous. V gave up 3 bases and J gave up 0 bases, with 11 bases separating them. Looked up from germline, CDR1 is MDHEN and CDR2 is SYDVKM. This CDR3 has 15 residues. DNA of the CDR3: TGTGCCAGCAGTTTGCCGAGGACCTTGAACACTGAAGCTTTCTTT. This encodes CASSLPRTLNTEAFF.

This clonotype was recorded many times. This chain joins TRBV12-3 or TRBV12-4 and TRBJ2-7, with D possibly being TRBD2 (5 bases). This CDR3 comprises 13 residues. V lost 2 bases and J lost 2, with 7 bases in between. The CDR3 protein is CASSLLAAYEQYF. DNA for the CDR3: TGTGCCAGCAGTTTACTAGCAGCCTACGAGCAGTACTTC.

This clonotype came up many times. V is TRBV7-9 and J is TRBJ2-2; D might be TRBD1 (6 bases). Trimming stripped 5 bases from V and 5 bases from J, with 12 bases between. CDR1 SEHNR and CDR2 FQNEAQ come from the germline V gene (reference sequence). The CDR3 has 14 residues. The CDR3 spells CASSRGGRTGELFF. The CDR3, as DNA: TGTGCCAGCAGCCGAGGGGGTCGAACCGGGGAGCTGTTTTTT.

This clonotype has ten or more counts. V and J are TRBV6-5 and TRBJ1-4; TRBD1 matches at 8 bases. CDR1 MNHEY and CDR2 SVGAGI come from the germline V gene. This CDR3 has 14 amino acids. Trimming removed 1 base from V and 8 bases from J; junction bases left unmatched: 3. The CDR3 bases are TGTGCCAGCAGTTACTACTGGGACAGGGAAAAACTGTTTTTT. Translated, it gives CASSYYWDREKLFF.

Many counts were recorded for this clonotype. V usage is TRBV20-1 and J usage is TRBJ1-3; D call uncertain. CDR1 and CDR2 from the germline V gene are DFQATT and SNEGSKA (reference sequence). Trimming cost V 0 bases and J 0 bases, with 12 bases left between them. The CDR3 extends over 16 amino acids. CDR3 protein: CSARDSGFRSGNTIYF. CDR3 coding DNA: TGCAGTGCTAGAGATAGCGGGTTCCGCTCTGGAAACACCATATATTTT.

The table lists this clonotype with many counts. This chain connects TRBV20-1 to TRBJ1-1, with D unclear. The CDR3 extends over 16 amino acids. Per germline, CDR1 DFQATT and CDR2 SNEGSKA (reference sequence). V shed 2 bases and J shed 0 bases, with 16 bases lying between them. This chain's CDR3 is CSARTPRVGVNTEAFF. The CDR3 DNA follows: TGCAGTGCTAGAACACCTAGGGTCGGGGTGAACACTGAAGCTTTCTTT.

There are a few counts of this clonotype. The rearrangement links TRBV18 to TRBJ2-5, with 7 bases aligning to TRBD2. After removal of 3 bases from V and 0 bases from J, the junction contained 10 bases not matched to a gene. CDR3 length equals 17 residues. The germline V gene has CDR1 KGHSH and CDR2 LQKENI. CDR3 sequence (DNA): TGTGCCAGCTCACCCCGCGCGCTAGCGGAGAACCAAGAGACCCAGTACTTC. This translates into CASSPRALAENQETQYF.

The sample holds many counts of this clonotype. The J gene is TRBJ2-5, the V gene TRBV2; D is unclear. V dropped 1 base and J dropped 8 bases, with 5 bases sitting between them. CDR3 length: 11 amino acids. CDR1 is SNHLY, CDR2 FYNNEI, per germline. The CDR3 loop is CASSEELTQYF. The CDR3 coding sequence is TGTGCCAGCAGTGAAGAGCTTACCCAGTACTTC.

This clonotype was seen at least ten times. The chain carries TRBV3-1 and TRBJ2-1, with no clear D. This CDR3 is built from 13 residues. Germline values: CDR1 LGHDT, CDR2 YNNKEL (reference sequence). The germline V and J ends were trimmed by 5 bases and 2 bases, with 7 bases remaining between them. This chain's CDR3 is CASSSAAYNEQFF. In nucleotides, the CDR3 is TGTGCCAGCAGCTCGGCAGCCTACAATGAGCAGTTCTTC.

V usage is TRBV30 and J usage is TRBJ2-3; no definite D call. The CDR3 consists of 11 residues. V was clipped by 5 bases and J by 9 bases, with 12 bases between them. Germline-derived CDR1 and CDR2 are GTSNPN and SVGIG (reference sequence). The CDR3 here is CAWGLSDTQYF. In DNA, the CDR3 is TGTGCCTGGGGTCTTTCCGACACGCAGTATTTT.

The rearrangement links TRBV30 to TRBJ1-2; D gene unclear. V lost 4 bases, J lost 7 bases, and 16 bases lay in between. The CDR3 is made up of 13 amino acids. Germline V gene sequence: CDR1 GTSNPN, CDR2 SVGIG (reference sequence). This CDR3 reads CAWTPETWGGYTF. For the CDR3, the DNA is TGTGCCTGGACCCCCGAGACTTGGGGTGGCTACACCTTC.

V is TRBV4-2 and J is TRBJ2-5; D is uncertain. From germline, CDR1 is LGHNA and CDR2 YNFKEQ. The CDR3 length is 14 residues. The V and J ends lost 0 bases and 5 bases respectively, with 10 bases between them. The CDR3 protein is CASSQDPRRETQYF. In DNA form, the CDR3 reads TGTGCCAGCAGCCAAGACCCTCGAAGGGAGACCCAGTACTTC.

This clonotype was detected ten times or more. The chain uses TRBV3-1 and TRBJ2-1, with no clear D. V gave up 4 bases and J gave up 3 bases, with 10 bases separating them. CDR3 length: 14 amino acids. Per the germline V gene, CDR1 is LGHDT and CDR2 is YNNKEL (reference sequence). CDR3 DNA sequence: TGTGCCAGCAGCCCCTCCCCCGTCTACAATGAGCAGTTCTTC. Protein sequence: CASSPSPVYNEQFF.